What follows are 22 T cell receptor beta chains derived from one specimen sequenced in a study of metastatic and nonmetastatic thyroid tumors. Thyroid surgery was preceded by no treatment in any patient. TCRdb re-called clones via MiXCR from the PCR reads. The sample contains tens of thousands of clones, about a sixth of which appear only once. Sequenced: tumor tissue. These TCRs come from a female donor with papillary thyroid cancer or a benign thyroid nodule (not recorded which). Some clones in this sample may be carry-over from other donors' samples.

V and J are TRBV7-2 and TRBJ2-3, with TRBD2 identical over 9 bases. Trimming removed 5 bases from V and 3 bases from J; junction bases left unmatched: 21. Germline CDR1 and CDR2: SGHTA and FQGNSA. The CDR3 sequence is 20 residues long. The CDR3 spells CASSVGGLALVGGRTDTQYF. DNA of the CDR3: TGTGCCAGCAGCGTAGGCGGACTAGCGTTGGTAGGAGGTAGGACAGATACGCAGTATTTT.

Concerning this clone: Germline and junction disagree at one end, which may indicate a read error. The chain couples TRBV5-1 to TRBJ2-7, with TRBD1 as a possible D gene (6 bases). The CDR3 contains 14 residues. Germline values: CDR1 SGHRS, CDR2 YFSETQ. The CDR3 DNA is TGTGCCAGCATCTTGGTAATAGGGGGCTACGAGCAGTACTTC. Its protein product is CASILVIGGYEQYF.

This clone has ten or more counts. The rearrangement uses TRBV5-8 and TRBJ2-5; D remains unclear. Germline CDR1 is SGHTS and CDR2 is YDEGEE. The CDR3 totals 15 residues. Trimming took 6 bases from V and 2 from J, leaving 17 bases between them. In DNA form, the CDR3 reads TGTGCCAGCACCCCCCTGGGTACGAAGCAAGAGACCCAGTACTTC. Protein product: CASTPLGTKQETQYF.

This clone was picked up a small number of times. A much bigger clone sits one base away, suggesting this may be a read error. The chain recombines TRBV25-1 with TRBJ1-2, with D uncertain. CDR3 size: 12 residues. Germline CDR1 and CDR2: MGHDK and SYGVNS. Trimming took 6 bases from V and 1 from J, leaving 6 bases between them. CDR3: CASRTNNYGYTF. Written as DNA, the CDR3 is TGTGCCAGCAGAACCAATAACTATGGCTACACCTTC.

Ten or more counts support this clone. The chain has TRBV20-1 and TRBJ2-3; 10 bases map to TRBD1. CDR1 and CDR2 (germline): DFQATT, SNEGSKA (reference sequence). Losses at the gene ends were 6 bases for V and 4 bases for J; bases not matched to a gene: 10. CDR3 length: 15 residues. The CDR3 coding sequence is TGCAGTGCCAGGGTGGACAGGGGGACCCCAGATACGCAGTATTTT. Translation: CSARVDRGTPDTQYF.

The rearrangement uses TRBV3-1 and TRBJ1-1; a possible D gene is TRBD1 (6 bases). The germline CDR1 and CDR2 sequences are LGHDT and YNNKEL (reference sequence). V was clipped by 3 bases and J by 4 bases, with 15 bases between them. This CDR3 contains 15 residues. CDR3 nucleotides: TGTGCCAGCAGCCAGCCACAGGGTTGGGGCACTGAAGCTTTCTTT. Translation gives CASSQPQGWGTEAFF.

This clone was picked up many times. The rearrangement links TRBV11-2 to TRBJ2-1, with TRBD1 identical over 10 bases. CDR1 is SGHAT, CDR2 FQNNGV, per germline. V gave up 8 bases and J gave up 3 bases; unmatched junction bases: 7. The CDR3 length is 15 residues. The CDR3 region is CASGVGTGDYNEQFF. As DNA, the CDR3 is TGTGCCAGCGGCGTTGGGACAGGGGACTACAATGAGCAGTTCTTC.

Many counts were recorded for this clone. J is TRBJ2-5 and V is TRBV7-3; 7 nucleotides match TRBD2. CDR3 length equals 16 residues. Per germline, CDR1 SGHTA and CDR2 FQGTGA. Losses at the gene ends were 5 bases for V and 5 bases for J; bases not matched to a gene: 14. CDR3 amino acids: CASSPLGGGSRETQYF. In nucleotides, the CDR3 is TGTGCCAGCAGCCCCCTGGGGGGGGGGTCCCGTGAGACCCAGTACTTC.

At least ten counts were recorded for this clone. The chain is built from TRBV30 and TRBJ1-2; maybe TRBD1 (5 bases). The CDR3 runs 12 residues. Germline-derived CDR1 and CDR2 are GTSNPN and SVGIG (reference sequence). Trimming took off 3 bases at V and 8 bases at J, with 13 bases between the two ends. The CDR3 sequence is CAWRQPGQGYTF. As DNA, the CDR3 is TGTGCCTGGAGGCAACCAGGGCAGGGCTACACCTTC.

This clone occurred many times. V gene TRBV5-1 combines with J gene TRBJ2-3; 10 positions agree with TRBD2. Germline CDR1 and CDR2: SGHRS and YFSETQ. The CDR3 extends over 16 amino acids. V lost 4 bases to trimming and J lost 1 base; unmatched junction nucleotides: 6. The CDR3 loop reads CASSPRLAGRTDTQYF. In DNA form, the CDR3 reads TGCGCCAGCAGCCCGAGACTAGCGGGTCGCACAGATACGCAGTATTTT.

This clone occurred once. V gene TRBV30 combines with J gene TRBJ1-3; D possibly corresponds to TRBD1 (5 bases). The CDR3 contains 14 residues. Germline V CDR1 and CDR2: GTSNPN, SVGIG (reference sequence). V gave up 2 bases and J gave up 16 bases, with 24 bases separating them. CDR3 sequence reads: CAWSRGSTGNTLYF. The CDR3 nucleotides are TGTGCCTGGAGTCGGGGGAGCACTGGAAACACCCTTTATTTT. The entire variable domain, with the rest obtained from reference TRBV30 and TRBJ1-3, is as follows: SQTIHQWPATLVQPVGSPLSLECTVEGTSNPNLYWYRQAAGRGLQLLFYSVGIGQISSEVPQNLSASRPQDRQFILSSKKLLLSDSGFYLCAWSRGSTGNTLYFGEGSWLTVV.

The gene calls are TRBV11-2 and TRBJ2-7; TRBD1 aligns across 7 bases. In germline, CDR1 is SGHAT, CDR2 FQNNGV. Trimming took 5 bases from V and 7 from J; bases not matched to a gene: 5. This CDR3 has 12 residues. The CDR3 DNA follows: TGTGCCAGCAGCGCTACAGGGGAGGAGCAGTACTTC. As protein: CASSATGEEQYF.

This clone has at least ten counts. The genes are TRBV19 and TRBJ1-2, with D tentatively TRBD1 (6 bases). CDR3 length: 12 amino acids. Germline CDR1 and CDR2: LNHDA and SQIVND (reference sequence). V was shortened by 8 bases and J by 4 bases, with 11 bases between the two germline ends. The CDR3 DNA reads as TGTGCCAGTTGGGACACTTCCTATGGCTACACCTTC. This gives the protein CASWDTSYGYTF.

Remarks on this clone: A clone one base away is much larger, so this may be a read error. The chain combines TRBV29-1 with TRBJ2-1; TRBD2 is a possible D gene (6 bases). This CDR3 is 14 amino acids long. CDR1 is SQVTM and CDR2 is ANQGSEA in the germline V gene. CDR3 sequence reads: CIVDNRRASDEQFF. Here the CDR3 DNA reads TGCATCGTTGATAACCGGAGGGCCTCGGATGAGCAGTTCTTC.

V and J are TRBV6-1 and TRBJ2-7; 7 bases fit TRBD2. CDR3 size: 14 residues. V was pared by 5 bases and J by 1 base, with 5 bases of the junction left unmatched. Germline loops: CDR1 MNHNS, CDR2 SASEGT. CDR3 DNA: TGTGCCAGCAGTCCGCTAGCGGAATCCTACGAGCAGTACTTC. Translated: CASSPLAESYEQYF.

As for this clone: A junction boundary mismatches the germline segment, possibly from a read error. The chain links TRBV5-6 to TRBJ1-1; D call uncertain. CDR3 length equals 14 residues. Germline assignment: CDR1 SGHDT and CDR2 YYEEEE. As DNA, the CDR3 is TGTTCCAGCAGCTTGTGCCCGCAGTCAACTGAAGCTTTCTTT. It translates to CSSSLCPQSTEAFF.

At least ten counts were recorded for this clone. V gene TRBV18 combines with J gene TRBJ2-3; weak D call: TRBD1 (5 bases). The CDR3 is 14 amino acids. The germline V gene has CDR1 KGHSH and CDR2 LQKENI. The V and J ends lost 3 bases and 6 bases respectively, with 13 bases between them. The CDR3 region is CASSPTALRDTQYF. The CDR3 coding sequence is TGTGCCAGCTCACCGACAGCACTTAGGGATACGCAGTATTTT.

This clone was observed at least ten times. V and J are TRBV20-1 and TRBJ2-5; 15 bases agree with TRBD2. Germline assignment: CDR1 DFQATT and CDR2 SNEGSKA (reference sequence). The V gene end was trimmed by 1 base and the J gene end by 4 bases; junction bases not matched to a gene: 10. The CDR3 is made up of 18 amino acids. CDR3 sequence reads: CSARAPRTSGRARETQYF. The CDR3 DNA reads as TGCAGTGCTAGAGCCCCCCGGACTAGCGGGAGGGCCCGAGAGACCCAGTACTTC.

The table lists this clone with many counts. CDR3 amino acids: CASPPRDGNTIYF. DNA for the CDR3: TGTGCCAGTCCACCCCGGGACGGAAACACCATATATTTT. The V gene is TRBV19, the J gene TRBJ1-3; tentatively, D is TRBD1 (5 bases). The germline V and J ends were trimmed by 8 bases and 4 bases, with 12 bases remaining between them. The CDR3 contains 13 residues. Per germline, CDR1 LNHDA and CDR2 SQIVND (reference sequence).

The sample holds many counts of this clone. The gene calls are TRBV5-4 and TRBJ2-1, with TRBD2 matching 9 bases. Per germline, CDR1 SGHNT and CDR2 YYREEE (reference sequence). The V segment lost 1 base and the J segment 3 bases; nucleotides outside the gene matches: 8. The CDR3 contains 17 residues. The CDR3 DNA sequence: TGTGCCAGCAGCTTGATGAGCGGGAGGTCCCTCTACAATGAGCAGTTCTTC. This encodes CASSLMSGRSLYNEQFF.

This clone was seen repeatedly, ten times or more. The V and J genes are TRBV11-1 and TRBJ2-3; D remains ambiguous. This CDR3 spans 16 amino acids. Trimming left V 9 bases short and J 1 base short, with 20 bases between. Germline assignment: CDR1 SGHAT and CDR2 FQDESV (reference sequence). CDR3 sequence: CASSRWVSGGTDTQYF. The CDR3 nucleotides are TGTGCCAGTTCACGCTGGGTATCCGGCGGCACAGATACGCAGTATTTT.

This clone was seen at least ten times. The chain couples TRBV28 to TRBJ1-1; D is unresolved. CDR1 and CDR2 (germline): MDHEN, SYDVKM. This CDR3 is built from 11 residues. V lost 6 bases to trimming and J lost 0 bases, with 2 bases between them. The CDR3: CASSMNTEAFF. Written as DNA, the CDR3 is TGTGCCAGCAGCATGAACACTGAAGCTTTCTTT.